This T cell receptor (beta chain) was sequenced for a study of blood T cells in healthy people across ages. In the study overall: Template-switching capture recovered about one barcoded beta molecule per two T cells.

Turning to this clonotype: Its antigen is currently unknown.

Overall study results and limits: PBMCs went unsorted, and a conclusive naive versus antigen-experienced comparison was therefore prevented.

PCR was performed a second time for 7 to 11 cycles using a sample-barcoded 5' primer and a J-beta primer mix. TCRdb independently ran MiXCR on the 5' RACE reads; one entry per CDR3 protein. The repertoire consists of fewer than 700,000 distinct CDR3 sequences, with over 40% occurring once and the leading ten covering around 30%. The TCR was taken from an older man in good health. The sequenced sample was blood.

The CDR3 reads CASSQGLTGGTDTQYF. The CDR3 DNA follows: TGCGCCAGCAGCCAGGGACTAACGGGAGGCACAGATACGCAGTATTTT. This chain joins TRBV4-1 and TRBJ2-3, with 7 bases aligning to TRBD2. Germline lookup yields CDR1 MGHRA and CDR2 YSYEKL. CDR3 length equals 16 residues. V dropped 3 bases and J dropped 1; count of bases not matched to a gene: 7.